This T cell receptor beta chain was sequenced for a study of T-cell memory formation after mild COVID-19. 5'RACE primed from the constant segment yielded TCR alpha and TCR beta cDNA libraries bearing sample barcodes and UMIs. In TCRdb, the 5' RACE reads were re-called with MiXCR into one record per CDR3 protein. The sample lists roughly 170,000 distinct CDR3 sequences; around a sixth were seen once. CDR3 size: 15 residues. Germline V gene data show CDR1 as SGHRS and CDR2 as YFSETQ. Trimming at V came to 4 bases and at J to 3 bases, leaving 4 bases not matched to a gene. This clonotype was seen a few times.

This rearrangement joins TRBV5-1 to TRBJ1-3; TRBD1 agrees at 10 bases. This clonotype originated in a man aged 18 to 30 who had mild COVID-19 (a few samples of this study predate the infection). Cell type and time point are not known. Sample: PBMCs or a T cell subset sorted from them (not recorded which). The DNA for the CDR3 is TGCGCCAGCAGCAGAGGGACAGGGGTTGGAAACACCATATATTTT. Its protein is CASSRGTGVGNTIYF.